The clone carrying this T cell receptor beta chain was picked up a small number of times. What it binds is unknown. The record originates from a study of cytotoxic CD8 clonotypes in ibrutinib-treated CLL. At the level of the study: Among patients, some 24 responded partially and 2 completely; 14 then stayed remitted and some twelve progressed after median about six years. Response sampling took place at median 12 months of treatment, range 6 to 36.

Regarding the study as a whole: Exceeding age-matched healthy donors, baseline clonality also tracked the counts of circulating CD8+ T cells.

Targeted sequencing depth ranged from 1 in 200,000 to 1 in 1 million T cells. Using immunoSEQ multiplex PCR, the repertoire was profiled, and TCRdb retains in-frame clones only, with some absent. The data show 150,000 to 200,000 clones, roughly 77% seen once. The CDR3 is 16 amino acids. The germline V gene has CDR1 MNHEY and CDR2 SMNVEV (reference sequence). The germline V and J ends were trimmed by 5 bases and 2 bases, with 19 bases remaining between them. The rearrangement uses TRBV27 and TRBJ2-7; maybe TRBD1 (6 bases). The sample consisted of PBMCs, taken after 12 months of ibrutinib treatment. This clonotype was obtained from a human donor with chronic lymphocytic leukemia. The CDR3, as DNA: TGTGCCAGCAGTCCCCGCCCCGGACAGATTCCCTACGAGCAGTACTTC. Encoded protein: CASSPRPGQIPYEQYF.